This record concerns one TCR beta chain sequence. This may arise from a read error, as a much more abundant clone is one base away. Regions amplified from RNA transcripts were the TCR beta CDR3 regions. The HTBI primer set drove a first-round RT-PCR of the TCR CDR3. Each CDR3 protein is one row after TCRdb ran MiXCR on the multiplex PCR reads. The profile shows approximately 420,000 distinct CDR3 sequences, 15% of them singletons. The data were taken from a study of T cells in Graves' hyperthyroidism and ophthalmopathy. Germline V lookup: CDR1 SGHRS, CDR2 YFSETQ. This CDR3 has 17 residues. Hyperthyroidism of Graves' type that showed no ophthalmopathy progression within 18 months was stable. Patients between 18 and 65 years old had hyperthyroidism, newly diagnosed and lasting under 2 months.

The chain combines TRBV5-1 with TRBJ2-1, with 10 positions matching TRBD2. The sequenced sample consisted of blood. The source of this sequence is a woman younger than 45 with Graves' hyperthyroidism. The CDR3 DNA reads as TGCGCCAGCAGCCCTCCGACCGGGACTAGCGTCTACAATGAGCAGTCCTTC. It translates to CASSPPTGTSVYNEQSF.